What follows are 21 T cell receptor beta chains derived from one specimen sequenced in a study of CD8+CD57+ T cells in acquired aplastic anemia (dated by TCRdb to the late 2010s). The data were produced on an Illumina HiSeq 2000. Profiling of TCR beta VDJ combinations and CDR3 sequences used genomic DNA as the template. Starting from the raw public reads, TCRdb applied fastp trimming at Q25, assembled clones with MiXCR and retained in-frame beta chains. Records with the same CDR3 protein are collapsed into one entry carrying the most frequent genes and DNA. The sample has 200,000 to 250,000 distinct CDR3 sequences on record, almost 35% of them singletons. The ten top clones hold 1.1% of the sample. The sample consisted of sorted CD4+, CD8+, or CD8+CD57+ T cells (not recorded which) from PBMCs. The receptors were sampled from a human donor in good health, serving as a control.

This clonotype was detected only a few times. Here the CDR3 DNA reads TGTGCCAGCAGTTTAAGGGGGAACTATGGCTACACCTTC. Translated, it gives CASSLRGNYGYTF. V usage is TRBV27 and J usage is TRBJ1-2; D is perhaps TRBD1 (6 bases). This CDR3 spans 13 amino acids. The V gene's germline CDR1 is MNHEY and CDR2 SMNVEV (reference sequence). Trimming stripped 2 bases from V and 2 bases from J, with 6 bases between.

Of note for this clonotype: A much larger clone differs from this one at a single base, so this may be a read error. The V gene is TRBV11-2, the J gene TRBJ1-2; perhaps TRBD1 as D (5 bases). Germline-derived CDR1 and CDR2 are SGHAT and FQNNGV. This CDR3 spans 16 amino acids. V shed 0 bases and J shed 3 bases, with 14 bases lying between them. CDR3 in DNA: TGTGCCAGCAGCTTAGAGCCCCAGGGCCTAGACTATGGCTACACCTTC. Its translation: CASSLEPQGLDYGYTF. Filled out from reference TRBV11-2 and TRBJ1-2, the complete variable domain reads EAGVAQSPRYKIIEKRQSVAFWCNPISGHATLYWYQQILGQGPKLLIQFQNNGVVDDSQLPKDRFSAERLKGVDSTLKIQPAKLEDSAVYLCASSLEPQGLDYGYTFGSGTRLTVV.

There are many counts of this clonotype. The chain links TRBV19 to TRBJ1-2; D may be TRBD1 (6 bases). Germline values: CDR1 LNHDA, CDR2 SQIVND (reference sequence). V dropped 0 bases and J dropped 4 bases, with 15 bases sitting between them. There are 16 residues in the CDR3. In DNA, the CDR3 is TGTGCCAGTAGTATAGAAAGGGACAACCCGGGCTATGGCTACACCTTC. Protein product: CASSIERDNPGYGYTF.

This sequence joins TRBV12-3 or TRBV12-4 and TRBJ1-2, with 9 bases identical to TRBD1. The length of the CDR3 is 16 residues. V lost 5 bases, J lost 4 bases, and 11 bases stayed unmatched. CDR3 region: CASSHSWGQGFYGYTF. The CDR3 DNA reads as TGTGCCAGCAGTCACTCCTGGGGACAGGGTTTCTATGGCTACACCTTC.

The chain recombines TRBV19 with TRBJ1-4, with D tentatively TRBD1 (6 bases). Germline assignment: CDR1 LNHDA and CDR2 SQIVND (reference sequence). Trimming shortened V by 8 bases and J by 8 bases, and 21 bases separated the two germline ends. This CDR3 is built from 15 residues. The CDR3 sequence: CASQKGGREREKLFF. CDR3 bases: TGTGCCAGTCAAAAGGGGGGCAGGGAGCGGGAAAAACTGTTTTTT.

The chain links TRBV10-3 to TRBJ1-6, with D possibly TRBD1 on 5 matching bases. V was cut by 11 bases and J by 9 bases, with 14 bases left in between. The germline gives CDR1 ENHRY, CDR2 SYGVKD. The CDR3 is made up of 12 amino acids. The CDR3 DNA sequence: TGTGCCGTCGCGGGGGTAGGTTCACCCCTCCACTTT. This sequence encodes CAVAGVGSPLHF.

V gene TRBV20-1 combines with J gene TRBJ1-6; 7 bases agree with TRBD1. This CDR3 spans 15 amino acids. V was clipped by 4 bases and J by 7 bases; unmatched bases: 10. Per germline, CDR1 DFQATT and CDR2 SNEGSKA (reference sequence). CDR3 protein: CSANPSRGWNSPLHF. For the CDR3, the DNA is TGCAGTGCTAACCCCTCCAGGGGGTGGAATTCACCCCTCCACTTT.

This clonotype was counted many times. The rearrangement uses TRBV19 and TRBJ1-1; D not resolved. CDR3 size: 14 residues. Germline CDR1 reads LNHDA; CDR2 reads SQIVND (reference sequence). Trimming shortened V by 7 bases and J by 0 bases, and 12 bases separated the two germline ends. The CDR3 DNA follows: TGTGCCAGTATCCCCGGGCGGGTGAACACTGAAGCTTTCTTT. Translation gives CASIPGRVNTEAFF.

The rearrangement links TRBV24-1 to TRBJ2-1; TRBD2 agrees at 7 bases. Germline V gene data show CDR1 as KGHDR and CDR2 as SFDVKD. The CDR3 runs 14 residues. The V segment lost 10 bases and the J segment 3 bases; nucleotides outside the gene matches: 8. In DNA form, the CDR3 reads TGTGCCACGGGAGGGACTACAAACTACAATGAGCAGTTCTTC. Translated: CATGGTTNYNEQFF.

This clonotype appeared a few times. CDR3 protein: CASGPGLVSGTQYF. The CDR3 DNA sequence: TGTGCTAGTGGTCCGGGACTAGTTTCGGGTACGCAGTATTTT. J is TRBJ2-3 and V is TRBV12-5, with 8 bases lining up with TRBD2. There are 14 residues in the CDR3. V shed 5 bases, J shed 8 bases, and the junction held 9 bases outside the gene matches. Germline CDR1 is LGHNT and CDR2 is FRNRAP.

The gene calls are TRBV5-1 and TRBJ2-6, with D hard to call. The germline V and J ends were trimmed by 0 bases and 0 bases, with 7 bases remaining between them. The germline V gene encodes CDR1 SGHRS and CDR2 YFSETQ. The CDR3 runs to 16 residues. CDR3 DNA sequence: TGCGCCAGCAGCTTGGGGGAATACTCTGGGGCCAACGTCCTGACTTTC. Translating it yields CASSLGEYSGANVLTF.

This clonotype was recorded at least ten times. The chain couples TRBV5-6 to TRBJ2-7, with TRBD1 matching over 10 bases. The CDR3 totals 13 residues. The junction had 2 bases not matched to a gene; V was cut back by 3 bases and J by 5 bases. CDR1 SGHDT and CDR2 YYEEEE come from the germline V gene. The DNA of the CDR3 is TGTGCCAGCAGCTCCGGGACAGGGGACGAGCAGTACTTC. Its protein product is CASSSGTGDEQYF.

The V call is TRBV29-1, the J call TRBJ2-5, with 7 bases aligning to TRBD1. This CDR3 has 11 amino acids. The V gene's germline CDR1 is SQVTM and CDR2 ANQGSEA. V gave up 5 bases and J gave up 5 bases; unmatched junction bases: 2. CDR3 nucleotide sequence: TGCAGCGTTCAACAGGGGGAGACCCAGTACTTC. Protein: CSVQQGETQYF.

This clonotype was counted a few times. The chain links TRBV5-1 to TRBJ2-2, with D possibly matching TRBD1 (6 bases). The CDR3 loop spans 14 amino acids. The V gene's germline CDR1 is SGHRS and CDR2 YFSETQ. The germline V and J ends were trimmed by 4 bases and 5 bases, with 12 bases remaining between them. The CDR3 loop reads CASSTGQRTGELFF. As DNA, the CDR3 is TGCGCCAGCAGCACAGGACAGAGGACCGGGGAGCTGTTTTTT.

The CDR3 protein is CASSRTHPGTSGGYNEQFF. CDR3 DNA sequence: TGTGCCAGCAGTCGGACCCATCCCGGGACTAGCGGGGGGTACAATGAGCAGTTCTTC. The chain links TRBV12-3 or TRBV12-4 to TRBJ2-1, with 15 bases identical to TRBD2. Trimming took 5 bases from V and 4 from J; bases not matched to a gene: 12. CDR3 size: 19 residues.

The rearrangement joins TRBV3-1 to TRBJ1-2; 7 positions match TRBD1. J lost 8 bases, V lost 4 bases, and 7 bases had no gene match. The CDR3 is 13 amino acids. CDR1 and CDR2 (germline): LGHDT, YNNKEL (reference sequence). The CDR3 is CASSLTGSGGYTF. CDR3 nucleotide sequence: TGTGCCAGCAGCCTGACAGGGTCCGGGGGCTACACCTTC.

The chain is built from TRBV10-2 and TRBJ1-2; 7 bases are shared with TRBD1. CDR1 and CDR2 (germline): WSHSY, SAAADI. CDR3 length equals 15 residues. The V gene end was trimmed by 0 bases and the J gene end by 3 bases; junction bases not matched to a gene: 4. CDR3 sequence (DNA): TGCGCCAGCAGTGAGTCGCAGGGGGTTGACTATGGCTACACCTTC. This gives the protein CASSESQGVDYGYTF.

The J gene is TRBJ2-1, the V gene TRBV19, with 10 bases aligning to TRBD2. The CDR3 totals 12 residues. The ends lost 9 bases at V and 9 bases at J; junction bases unmatched: 5. Germline CDR1 reads LNHDA; CDR2 reads SQIVND (reference sequence). The CDR3 DNA is TGTGCCAGCAGCCTAGCGGGAGTTGAGCAGTTCTTC. It is translated as CASSLAGVEQFF.

The V call is TRBV20-1, the J call TRBJ1-4; 8 bases are a match to TRBD1. The germline CDR1 and CDR2 sequences are DFQATT and SNEGSKA (reference sequence). Trimming at V came to 4 bases and at J to 6 bases, leaving 10 bases not matched to a gene. The CDR3 spans 15 residues. Here the CDR3 reads CSATDRERSDEKLFF. In nucleotides, the CDR3 is TGCAGTGCTACGGACAGGGAGAGGTCTGATGAAAAACTGTTTTTT.

With regard to this clonotype: The limits of the CDR3 on the DNA are not certain, so only TCRdb's listed CDR3 is given. CDR3 protein: CDSSIYLCSVGRWGQRETQYF. This sequence joins TRBV7-6 and TRBJ2-5; TRBD1 is the table's D call and was not checked against the DNA. The germline CDR1 and CDR2 sequences are SGHVS and FNYEAQ. The CDR3 spans 21 residues, counting both ends.

This clonotype was found many times. This chain connects TRBV11-2 to TRBJ1-5; possibly TRBD1 for D (5 bases). V was trimmed by 0 bases and J by 2 bases, leaving 11 bases between them. The CDR3 consists of 16 residues. CDR1 is SGHAT, CDR2 FQNNGV, per germline. The CDR3 loop reads CASSLERRARNQPQHF. The CDR3 DNA reads as TGTGCCAGCAGCTTAGAACGCAGGGCCCGCAATCAGCCCCAGCATTTT. Filled out from reference TRBV11-2 and TRBJ1-5, the complete variable domain reads EAGVAQSPRYKIIEKRQSVAFWCNPISGHATLYWYQQILGQGPKLLIQFQNNGVVDDSQLPKDRFSAERLKGVDSTLKIQPAKLEDSAVYLCASSLERRARNQPQHFGDGTRLSIL.